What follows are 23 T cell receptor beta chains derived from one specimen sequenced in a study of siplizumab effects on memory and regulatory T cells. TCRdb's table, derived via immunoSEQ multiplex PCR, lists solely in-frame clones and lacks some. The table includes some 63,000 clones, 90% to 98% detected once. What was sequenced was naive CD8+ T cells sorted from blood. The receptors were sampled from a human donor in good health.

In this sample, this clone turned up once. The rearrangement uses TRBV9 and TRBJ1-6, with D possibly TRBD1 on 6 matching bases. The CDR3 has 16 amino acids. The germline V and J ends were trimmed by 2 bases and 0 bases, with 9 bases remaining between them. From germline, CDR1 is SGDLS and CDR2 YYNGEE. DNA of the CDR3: TGTGCCAGCAGCGTCGGCAGGGGCTCCTATAATTCACCCCTCCACTTT. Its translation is CASSVGRGSYNSPLHF. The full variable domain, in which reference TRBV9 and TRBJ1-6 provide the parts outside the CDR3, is DSGVTQTPKHLITATGQRVTLRCSPRSGDLSVYWYQQSLDQGLQFLIQYYNGEERAKGNILERFSAQQFPDLHSELNLSSLELGDSALYFCASSVGRGSYNSPLHFGNGTRLTVT.

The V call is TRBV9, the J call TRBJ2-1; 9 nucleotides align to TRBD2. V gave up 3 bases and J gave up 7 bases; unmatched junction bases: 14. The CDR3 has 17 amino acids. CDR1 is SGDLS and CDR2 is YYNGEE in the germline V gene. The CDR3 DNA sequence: TGTGCCAGCAGCGGGGGGACCGGCGGGGGGGCAGGGAATGAGCAGTTCTTC. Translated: CASSGGTGGGAGNEQFF.

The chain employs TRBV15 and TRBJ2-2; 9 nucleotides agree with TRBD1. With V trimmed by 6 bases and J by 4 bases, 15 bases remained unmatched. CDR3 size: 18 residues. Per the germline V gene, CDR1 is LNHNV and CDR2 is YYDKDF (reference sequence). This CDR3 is CATRHGWGQGPVTGELFF. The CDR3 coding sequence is TGTGCCACCAGGCATGGGTGGGGACAGGGACCGGTCACCGGGGAGCTGTTTTTT. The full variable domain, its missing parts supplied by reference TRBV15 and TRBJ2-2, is DAMVIQNPRYQVTQFGKPVTLSCSQTLNHNVMYWYQQKSSQAPKLLFHYYDKDFNNEADTPDNFQSRRPNTSFCFLDIRSPGLGDTAMYLCATRHGWGQGPVTGELFFGEGSRLTVL.

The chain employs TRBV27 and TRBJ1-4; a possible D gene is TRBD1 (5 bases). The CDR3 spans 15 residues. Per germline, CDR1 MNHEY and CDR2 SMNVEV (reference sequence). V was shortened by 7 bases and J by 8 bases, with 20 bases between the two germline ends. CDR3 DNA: TGTGCCAGCACTCCATCCGGCGGGGCTGGAGAAAAACTGTTTTTT. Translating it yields CASTPSGGAGEKLFF.

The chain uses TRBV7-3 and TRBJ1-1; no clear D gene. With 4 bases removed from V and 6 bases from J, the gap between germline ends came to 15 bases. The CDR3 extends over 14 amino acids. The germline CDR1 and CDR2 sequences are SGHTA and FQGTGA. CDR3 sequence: CASSSLGVKSEAFF. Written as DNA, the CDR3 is TGTGCCAGCAGCTCCCTCGGCGTCAAATCTGAAGCTTTCTTT.

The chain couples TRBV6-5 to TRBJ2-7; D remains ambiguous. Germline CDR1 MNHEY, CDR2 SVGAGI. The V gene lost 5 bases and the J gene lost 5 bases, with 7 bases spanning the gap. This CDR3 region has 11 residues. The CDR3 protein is CASSPIHEQYF. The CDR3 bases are TGTGCCAGCAGTCCAATCCACGAGCAGTACTTC.

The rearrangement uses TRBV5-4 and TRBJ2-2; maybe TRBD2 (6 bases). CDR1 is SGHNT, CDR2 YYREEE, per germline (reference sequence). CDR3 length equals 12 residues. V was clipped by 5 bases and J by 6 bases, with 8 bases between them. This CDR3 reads CASREGSGELFF. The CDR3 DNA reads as TGTGCCAGCAGGGAGGGGTCCGGGGAGCTGTTTTTT.

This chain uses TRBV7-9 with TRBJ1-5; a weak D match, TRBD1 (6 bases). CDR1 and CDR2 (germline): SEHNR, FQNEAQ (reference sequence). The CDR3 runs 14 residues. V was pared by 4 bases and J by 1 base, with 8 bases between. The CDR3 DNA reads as TGTGCCAGCAGCTGGACAGAGAGCAATCAGCCCCAGCATTTT. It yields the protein CASSWTESNQPQHF.

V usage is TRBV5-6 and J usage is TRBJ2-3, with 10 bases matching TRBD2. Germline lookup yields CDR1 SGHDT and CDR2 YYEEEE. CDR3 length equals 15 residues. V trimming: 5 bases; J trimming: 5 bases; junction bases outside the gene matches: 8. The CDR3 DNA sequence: TGTGCCAGCAGGGTAGCGGGGGGCCGTGGAGATACGCAGTATTTT. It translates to CASRVAGGRGDTQYF.

The CDR3 bases are TGTGCCAGCAGCGCTAGTCCGGGGACCGGGGAGCTGTTTTTT. Residues: CASSASPGTGELFF. The chain joins TRBV9 to TRBJ2-2; TRBD2 might be the D (5 bases). The V gene lost 3 bases and the J gene lost 5 bases, with 11 bases spanning the gap. The CDR3 consists of 14 residues. Looked up from germline, CDR1 is SGDLS and CDR2 is YYNGEE.

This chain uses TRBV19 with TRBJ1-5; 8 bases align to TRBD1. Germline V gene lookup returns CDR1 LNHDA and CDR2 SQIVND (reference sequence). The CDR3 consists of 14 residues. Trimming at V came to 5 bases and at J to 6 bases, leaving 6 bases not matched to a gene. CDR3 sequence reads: CASSAGTGGQPQHF. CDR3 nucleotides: TGTGCCAGTAGTGCCGGGACAGGCGGTCAGCCCCAGCATTTT. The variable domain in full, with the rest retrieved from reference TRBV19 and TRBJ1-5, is DGGITQSPKYLFRKEGQNVTLSCEQNLNHDAMYWYRQDPGQGLRLIYYSQIVNDFQKGDIAEGYSVSREKKESFPLTVTSAQKNPTAFYLCASSAGTGGQPQHFGDGTRLSIL.

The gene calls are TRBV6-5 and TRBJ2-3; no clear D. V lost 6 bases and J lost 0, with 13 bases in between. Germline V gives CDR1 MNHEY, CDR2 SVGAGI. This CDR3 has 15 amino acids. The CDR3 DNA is TGTGCCAGCAGAGTAGGAGATTCTAGCACAGATACGCAGTATTTT. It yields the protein CASRVGDSSTDTQYF.

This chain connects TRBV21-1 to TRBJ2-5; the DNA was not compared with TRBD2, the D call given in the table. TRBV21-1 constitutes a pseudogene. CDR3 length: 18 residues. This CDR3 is CASSGVLSVRHRKETQYF. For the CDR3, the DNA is TGTGCCAGCAGCGGAGTCCTTTCTGTTCGGCACCGAAAAGAGACCCAGTACTTC.

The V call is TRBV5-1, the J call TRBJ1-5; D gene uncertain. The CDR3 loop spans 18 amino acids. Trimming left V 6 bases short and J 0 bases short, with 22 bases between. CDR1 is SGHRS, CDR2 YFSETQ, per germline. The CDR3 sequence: CASTHDKKDVDSNQPQHF. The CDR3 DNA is TGCGCCAGCACCCATGATAAGAAGGACGTAGATAGCAATCAGCCCCAGCATTTT.

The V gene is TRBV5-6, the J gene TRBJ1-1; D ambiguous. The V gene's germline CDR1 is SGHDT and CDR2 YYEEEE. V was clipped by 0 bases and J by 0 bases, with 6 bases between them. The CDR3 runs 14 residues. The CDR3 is CASSLAGMNTEAFF. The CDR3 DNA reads TGTGCCAGCAGCTTGGCCGGTATGAACACTGAAGCTTTCTTT.

The CDR3, as DNA: TGCAGCGTTGAAGTTCCCCTAGGAGGGGCCGGAGAGCAGTACTTC. It translates to CSVEVPLGGAGEQYF. The V and J genes are TRBV29-1 and TRBJ2-7, with D perhaps TRBD2 (6 bases). V was shortened by 1 base and J by 7 bases, with 20 bases between the two germline ends. The CDR3 extends over 15 amino acids. Germline lookup yields CDR1 SQVTM and CDR2 ANQGSEA.

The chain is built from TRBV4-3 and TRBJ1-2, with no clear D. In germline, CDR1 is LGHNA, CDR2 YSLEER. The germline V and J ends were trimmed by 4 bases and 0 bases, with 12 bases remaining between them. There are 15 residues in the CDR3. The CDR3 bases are TGCGCCAGCAGCCCGCTGGGTGGGCCTAACTATGGCTACACCTTC. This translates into CASSPLGGPNYGYTF.

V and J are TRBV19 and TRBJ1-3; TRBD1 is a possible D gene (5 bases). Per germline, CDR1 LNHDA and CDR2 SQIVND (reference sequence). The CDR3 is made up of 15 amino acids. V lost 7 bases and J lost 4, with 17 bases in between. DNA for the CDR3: TGTGCCAGTACCCCTGACAGTCGAAACGGAAACACCATATATTTT. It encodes CASTPDSRNGNTIYF.

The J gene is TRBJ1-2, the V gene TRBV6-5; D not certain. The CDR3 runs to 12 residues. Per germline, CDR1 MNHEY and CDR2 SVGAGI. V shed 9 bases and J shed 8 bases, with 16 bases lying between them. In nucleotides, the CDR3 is TGTGCCAGTTTAAGCCCAGCTGGGGGCTACACCTTC. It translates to CASLSPAGGYTF.

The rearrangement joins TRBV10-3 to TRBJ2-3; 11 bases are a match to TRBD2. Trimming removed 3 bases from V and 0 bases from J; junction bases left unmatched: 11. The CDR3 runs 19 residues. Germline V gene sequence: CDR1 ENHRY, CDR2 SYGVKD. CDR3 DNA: TGTGCCATCAGTGATTTAGCGGGGGGGGCACATACTAGCACAGATACGCAGTATTTT. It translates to CAISDLAGGAHTSTDTQYF.

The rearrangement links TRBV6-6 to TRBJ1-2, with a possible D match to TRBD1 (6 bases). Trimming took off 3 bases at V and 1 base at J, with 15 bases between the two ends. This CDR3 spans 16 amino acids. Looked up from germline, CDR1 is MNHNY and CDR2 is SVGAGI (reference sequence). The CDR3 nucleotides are TGTGCCAGCAGTTATTACAGGGTAGGGGATAACTATGGCTACACCTTC. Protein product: CASSYYRVGDNYGYTF.

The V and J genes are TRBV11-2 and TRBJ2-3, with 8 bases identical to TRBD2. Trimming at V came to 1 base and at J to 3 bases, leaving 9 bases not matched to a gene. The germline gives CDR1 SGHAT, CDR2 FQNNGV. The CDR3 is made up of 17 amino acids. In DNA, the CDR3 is TGTGCCAGCAGCTTAGGGTACGGGCGGGGGGCTACAGATACGCAGTATTTT. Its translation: CASSLGYGRGATDTQYF.

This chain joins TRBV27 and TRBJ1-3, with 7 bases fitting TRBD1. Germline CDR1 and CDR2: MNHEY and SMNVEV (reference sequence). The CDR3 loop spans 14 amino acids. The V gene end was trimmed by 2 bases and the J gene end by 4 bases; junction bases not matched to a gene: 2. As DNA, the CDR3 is TGTGCCAGCAGTTTAAGGGGGCTCGGAAACACCATATATTTT. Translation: CASSLRGLGNTIYF.